The text below deals with one TCR beta chain. The source of the sample is a study of patients and donors after allogeneic stem cell transplantation. From the RT-PCR reads, TCRdb called clonotypes with MiXCR, one entry per CDR3 protein. The profile shows around 150,000 distinct CDR3 sequences, 37% of them singletons. Germline V gene sequence: CDR1 SGHVS, CDR2 FQNEAQ. This CDR3 has 13 residues. Deletions cut 4 bases from V and 6 bases from J, with 10 bases between. Material: blood, either unsorted or a sorted T cell fraction (not recorded which). J is TRBJ2-1 and V is TRBV7-8; D possibly corresponds to TRBD1 (5 bases). The receptor was isolated from a human donor who was either an allogeneic HSCT recipient or a stem cell or donor lymphocyte infusion donor (not recorded which). It is not recorded whose cells these are; they may come from a transplant donor. CDR3: CASSSPDSNEQFF. The CDR3 nucleotides read TGTGCCAGCAGCTCACCCGACAGCAATGAGCAGTTCTTC.